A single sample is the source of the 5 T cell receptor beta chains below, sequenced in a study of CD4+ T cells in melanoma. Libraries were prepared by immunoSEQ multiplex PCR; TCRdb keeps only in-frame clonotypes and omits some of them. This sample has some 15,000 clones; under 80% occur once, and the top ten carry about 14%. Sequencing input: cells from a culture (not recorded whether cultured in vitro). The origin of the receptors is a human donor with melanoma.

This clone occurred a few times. CDR3 nucleotide sequence: TGTGCCAGCAGTCGGGGGGGGACAGGGGGCCCACCCCTCCACTTT. Its translation: CASSRGGTGGPPLHF. This chain uses TRBV6-1 with TRBJ1-6; 12 bases match TRBD1. The CDR3 spans 15 residues. Germline V CDR1 and CDR2: MNHNS, SASEGT. V dropped 5 bases and J dropped 11; count of bases not matched to a gene: 7.

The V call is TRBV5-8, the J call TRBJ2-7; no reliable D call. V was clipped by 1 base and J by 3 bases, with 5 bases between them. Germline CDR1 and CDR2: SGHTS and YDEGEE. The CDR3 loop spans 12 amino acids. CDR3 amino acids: CASSLIHYEQYF. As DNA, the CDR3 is TGTGCCAGCAGCTTGATCCACTACGAGCAGTACTTC.

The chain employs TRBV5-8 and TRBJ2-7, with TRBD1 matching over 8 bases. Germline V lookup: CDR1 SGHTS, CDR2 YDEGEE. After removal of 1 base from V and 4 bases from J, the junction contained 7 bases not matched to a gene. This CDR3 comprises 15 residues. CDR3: CASSLPTGDRYEQYF. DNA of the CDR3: TGTGCCAGCAGCTTGCCGACAGGGGATAGGTACGAGCAGTACTTC.

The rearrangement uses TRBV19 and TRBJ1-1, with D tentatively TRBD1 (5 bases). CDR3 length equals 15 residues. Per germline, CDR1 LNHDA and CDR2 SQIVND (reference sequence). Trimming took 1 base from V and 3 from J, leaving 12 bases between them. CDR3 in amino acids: CASSIAATGDTEAFF. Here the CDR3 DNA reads TGTGCCAGTAGTATAGCGGCCACGGGGGACACTGAAGCTTTCTTT.

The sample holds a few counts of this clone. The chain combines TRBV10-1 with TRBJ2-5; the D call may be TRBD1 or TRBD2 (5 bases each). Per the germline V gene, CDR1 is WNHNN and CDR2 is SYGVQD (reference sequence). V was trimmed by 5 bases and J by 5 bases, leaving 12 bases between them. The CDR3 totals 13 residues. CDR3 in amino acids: CASSRTEGETQYF. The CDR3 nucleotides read TGCGCCAGCAGTCGTACCGAGGGGGAGACCCAGTACTTC.